This T cell receptor (beta chain) comes out of a study of T-cell memory formation after mild COVID-19 (dated by TCRdb to 2020 to 2023). For the wider study: TCR sequence clusters from the two donors were found to be largely donor specific. The cohort was made up of two young adult volunteers, one female and one male, who were previously healthy. T-cell clones expanding and contracting after mild COVID-19 in a couple of donors were tracked by longitudinal TCRalpha and TCRbeta repertoire sequencing. Broad study findings and their caveats: The study included only a couple of mild cases, and larger cohorts that include severe cases with pre-infection samples were judged to be necessary. Contracting CD4+ clones appeared mostly in the CM and EM memory subsets, whereas CD8+ clones were enriched in EMRA. SARS-CoV-2 specificity of the second-wave clones peaking on day 37 was not confirmed. Some responding clones were detected in pre-infection memory, which suggested that pre-existing cross-reactive memory T cells had joined the SARS-CoV-2 response. Clones contracting from day 15 to 85 had balanced CD4/CD8 phenotypes, while a second wave expanding from day 15 to 37 was biased towards CD4+.

Deletion took 0 bases off V and 0 bases off J, with a span of 9 bases between the germline ends. The CDR3, from cysteine to phenylalanine, totals 15 residues. Just the 45-base CDR3 DNA is kept, in frame starting at base 1. The germline V gene yields SGDLS for CDR1 and YYNGEE for CDR2. PBMCs were isolated by Ficoll-Paque density gradient centrifugation. TCRdb lists the instrument as Illumina NovaSeq 6000. TCRalpha and TCRbeta cDNA libraries were built by 5'RACE with constant-segment primers, adding sample barcodes and unique molecular identifiers. RNA was extracted from every sample with Trizol reagent. Libraries were amplified in two PCR steps, with a second sample barcode and Illumina TruSeq adapters added in the second step. Sequencing of the libraries was done on an Illumina NovaSeq, producing 2 x 150 bp paired-end reads. Regarding the original processing steps: The reads were demultiplexed and collapsed into UMI-guided consensus sequences using migec v1.2.7. Using mixcr v2.1.11, UMI consensuses were aligned to TRA and TRB V and J templates and then assembled into clonotypes. Expanded or contracted clonotypes were those called significant by both edgeR and NoisET, with noise models trained on biological replicates. For edgeR calls, the thresholds were a false discovery rate-adjusted p below 0.01 and a log2 fold-change of 1. As an exploratory analysis of dynamics, PCA with hierarchical clustering was applied to max-normalized trajectories of the 1000 most abundant clonotypes. The CD4 or CD8 phenotype of responding clones was assigned using the separately sequenced CD4+ and CD8+ repertoires. Clones were called with MiXCR by TCRdb after fastp trimmed the public reads at Q25, and only in-frame beta chains were retained. Rows merge per CDR3 protein into single entries with the most common DNA and genes. Clone size and V and J calls follow TCRdb, not the original study. For this sample the table gives fewer than 250,000 distinct CDR3 sequences, of which about 18% were detected only once. 2.4% of the sample is taken by the ten largest.

On this clonotype: Its antigen has not been determined. Base qualities are missing; no much larger clone stands one base away.

Sequencing was done on a sample of PBMCs or a T cell subset sorted from them (not recorded which). This receptor was taken from an adult woman who had mild COVID-19 (a few samples of this study predate the infection). The sample titles of this study are shuffled in the database, so cell type and time point are left out; the donor was told from shared clones. The chain is encoded by TRBV9 joined to TRBJ1-2, with the identity of the D gene unclear. The CDR3 reads CASSVGTEANYGYTF. In nucleotide form, the sequence is TGTGCCAGCAGCGTAGGTACAGAGGCTAACTATGGCTACACCTTC.